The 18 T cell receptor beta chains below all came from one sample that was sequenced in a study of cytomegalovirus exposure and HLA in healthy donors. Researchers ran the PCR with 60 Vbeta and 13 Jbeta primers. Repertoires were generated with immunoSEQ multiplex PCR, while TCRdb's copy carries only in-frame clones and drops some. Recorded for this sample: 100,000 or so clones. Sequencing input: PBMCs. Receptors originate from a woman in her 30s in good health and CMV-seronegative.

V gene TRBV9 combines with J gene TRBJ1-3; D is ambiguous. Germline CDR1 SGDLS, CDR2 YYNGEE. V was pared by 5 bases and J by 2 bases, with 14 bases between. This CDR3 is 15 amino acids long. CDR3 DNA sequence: TGTGCCAGCAGTCCTCGGGAGGATCCTGGAAACACCATATATTTT. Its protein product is CASSPREDPGNTIYF.

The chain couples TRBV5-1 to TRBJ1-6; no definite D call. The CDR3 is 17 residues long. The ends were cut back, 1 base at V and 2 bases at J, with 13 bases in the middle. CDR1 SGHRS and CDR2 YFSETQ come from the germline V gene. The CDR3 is CASSLLSAGAYNSPLHF. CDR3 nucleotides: TGCGCCAGCAGCTTGTTGAGCGCCGGGGCCTATAATTCACCCCTCCACTTT.

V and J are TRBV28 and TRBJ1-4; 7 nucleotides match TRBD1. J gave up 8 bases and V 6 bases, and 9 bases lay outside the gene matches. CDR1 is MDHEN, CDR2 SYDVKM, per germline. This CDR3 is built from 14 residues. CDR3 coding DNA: TGTGCCAGCAGGCTGACAGGGAGAGAGGAAAAACTGTTTTTT. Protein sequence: CASRLTGREEKLFF.

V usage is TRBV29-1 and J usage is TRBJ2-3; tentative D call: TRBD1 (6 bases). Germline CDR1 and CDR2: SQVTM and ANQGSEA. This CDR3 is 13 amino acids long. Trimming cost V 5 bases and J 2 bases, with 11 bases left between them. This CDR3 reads CSVPGASTDTQYF. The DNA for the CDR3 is TGCAGCGTTCCAGGGGCTTCCACAGATACGCAGTATTTT.

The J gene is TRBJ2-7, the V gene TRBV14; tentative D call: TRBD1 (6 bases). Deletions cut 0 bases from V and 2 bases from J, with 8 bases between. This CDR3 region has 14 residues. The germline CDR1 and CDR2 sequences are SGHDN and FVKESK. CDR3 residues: CASSQETGAYEQYF. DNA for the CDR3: TGTGCCAGCAGCCAAGAGACAGGTGCCTACGAGCAGTACTTC.

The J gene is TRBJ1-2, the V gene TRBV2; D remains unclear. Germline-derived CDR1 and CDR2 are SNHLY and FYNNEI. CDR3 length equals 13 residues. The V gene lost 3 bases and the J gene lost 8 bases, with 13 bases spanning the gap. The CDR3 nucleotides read TGTGCCAGCAGTGAGAACAGCGGTCGCGGCTACACCTTC. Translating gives CASSENSGRGYTF.

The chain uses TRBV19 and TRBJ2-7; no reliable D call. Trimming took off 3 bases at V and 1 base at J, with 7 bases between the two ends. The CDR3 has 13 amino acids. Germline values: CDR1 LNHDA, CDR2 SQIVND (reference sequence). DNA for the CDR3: TGTGCCAGTAGTATTGGGCCTTCCTACGAGCAGTACTTC. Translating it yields CASSIGPSYEQYF.

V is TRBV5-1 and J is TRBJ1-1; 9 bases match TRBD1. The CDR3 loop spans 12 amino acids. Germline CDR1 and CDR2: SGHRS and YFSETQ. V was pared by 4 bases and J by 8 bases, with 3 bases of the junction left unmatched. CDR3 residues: CASSEGTGEAFF. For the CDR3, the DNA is TGCGCCAGCAGCGAAGGGACAGGGGAAGCTTTCTTT.

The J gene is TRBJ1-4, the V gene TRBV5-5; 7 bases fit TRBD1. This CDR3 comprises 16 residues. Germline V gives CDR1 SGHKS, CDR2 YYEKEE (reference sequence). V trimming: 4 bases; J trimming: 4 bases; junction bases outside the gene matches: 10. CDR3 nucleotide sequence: TGTGCCAGCAGCGAATGGCCCACAGGGGTTAATGAAAAACTGTTTTTT. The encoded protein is CASSEWPTGVNEKLFF.

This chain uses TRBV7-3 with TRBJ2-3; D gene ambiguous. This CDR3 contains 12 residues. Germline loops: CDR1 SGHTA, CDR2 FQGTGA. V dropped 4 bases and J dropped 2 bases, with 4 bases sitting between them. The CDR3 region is CASSSNTDTQYF. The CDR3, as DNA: TGTGCCAGCAGCTCTAACACAGATACGCAGTATTTT. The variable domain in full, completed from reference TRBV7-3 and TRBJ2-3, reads GAGVSQTPSNKVTEKGKYVELRCDPISGHTALYWYRQSLGQGPEFLIYFQGTGAADDSGLPNDRFFAVRPEGSVSTLKIQRTERGDSAVYLCASSSNTDTQYFGPGTRLTVL.

CDR3 DNA: TGTGCCAGCAGTTTTCGTCCAGGGGCAAGCAATGAGCAGTTCTTC. Amino acid sequence: CASSFRPGASNEQFF. The chain carries TRBV28 and TRBJ2-1; possibly TRBD1 for D (6 bases). Germline V gene lookup returns CDR1 MDHEN and CDR2 SYDVKM. V lost 3 bases, J lost 6 bases, and 15 bases lay in between. This CDR3 is 15 amino acids long.

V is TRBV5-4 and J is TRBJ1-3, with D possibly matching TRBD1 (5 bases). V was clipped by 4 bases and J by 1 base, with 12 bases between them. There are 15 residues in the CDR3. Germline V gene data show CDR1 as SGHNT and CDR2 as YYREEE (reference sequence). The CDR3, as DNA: TGTGCCAGCAGCCCCAAGGGGCAATCTGGAAACACCATATATTTT. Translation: CASSPKGQSGNTIYF. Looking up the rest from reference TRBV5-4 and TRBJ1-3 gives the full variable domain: ETGVTQSPTHLIKTRGQQVTLRCSSQSGHNTVSWYQQALGQGPQFIFQYYREEENGRGNFPPRFSGLQFPNYSSELNVNALELDDSALYLCASSPKGQSGNTIYFGEGSWLTVV.

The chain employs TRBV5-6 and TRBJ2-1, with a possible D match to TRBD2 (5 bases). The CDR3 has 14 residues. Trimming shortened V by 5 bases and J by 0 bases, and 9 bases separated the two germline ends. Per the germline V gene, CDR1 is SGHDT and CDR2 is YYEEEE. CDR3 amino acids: CASSWTHSYNEQFF. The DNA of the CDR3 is TGTGCCAGCAGTTGGACTCACTCCTACAATGAGCAGTTCTTC. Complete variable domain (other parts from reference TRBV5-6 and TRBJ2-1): DAGVTQSPTHLIKTRGQQVTLRCSPKSGHDTVSWYQQALGQGPQFIFQYYEEEERQRGNFPDRFSGHQFPNYSSELNVNALLLGDSALYLCASSWTHSYNEQFFGPGTRLTVL.

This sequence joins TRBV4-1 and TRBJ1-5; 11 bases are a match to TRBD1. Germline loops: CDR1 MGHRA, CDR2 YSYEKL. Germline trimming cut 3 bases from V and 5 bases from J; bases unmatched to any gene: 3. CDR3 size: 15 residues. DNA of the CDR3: TGCGCCAGCAGCCACGGACAGGGGGCGGATCAGCCCCAGCATTTT. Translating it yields CASSHGQGADQPQHF.

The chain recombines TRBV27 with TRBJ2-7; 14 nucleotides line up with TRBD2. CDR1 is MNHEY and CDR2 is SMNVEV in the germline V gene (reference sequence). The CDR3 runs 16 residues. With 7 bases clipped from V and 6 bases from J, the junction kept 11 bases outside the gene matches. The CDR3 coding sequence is TGTGCCAGCACCACTATCCCGGGACTAGCGGGAGTCGAGCAGTACTTC. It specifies CASTTIPGLAGVEQYF.

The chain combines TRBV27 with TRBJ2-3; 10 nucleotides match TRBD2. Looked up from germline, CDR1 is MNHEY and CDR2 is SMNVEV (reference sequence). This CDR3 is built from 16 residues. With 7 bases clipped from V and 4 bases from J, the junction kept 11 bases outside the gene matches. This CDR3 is CASTHERGGGPDTQYF. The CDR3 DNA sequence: TGTGCCAGCACCCATGAGCGGGGGGGCGGCCCAGATACGCAGTATTTT.

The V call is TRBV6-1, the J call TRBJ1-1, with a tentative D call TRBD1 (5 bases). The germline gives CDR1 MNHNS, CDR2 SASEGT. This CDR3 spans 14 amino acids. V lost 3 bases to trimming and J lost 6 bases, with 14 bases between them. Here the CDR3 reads CASSEVGGLSEAFF. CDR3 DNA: TGTGCCAGCAGTGAGGTGGGGGGATTATCTGAAGCTTTCTTT.

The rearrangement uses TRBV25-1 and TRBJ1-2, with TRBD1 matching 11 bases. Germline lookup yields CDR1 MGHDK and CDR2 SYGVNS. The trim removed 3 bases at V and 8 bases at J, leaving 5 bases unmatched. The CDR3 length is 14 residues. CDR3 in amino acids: CASSEDRGRGGYTF. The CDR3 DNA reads TGTGCCAGCAGTGAGGACAGGGGGCGGGGAGGCTACACCTTC.